The 12 T cell receptor beta chains presented below share a single source sample, sequenced in a study of cytomegalovirus exposure and HLA in healthy donors. 60 Vbeta and 13 Jbeta primers were used in PCR. The method was immunoSEQ multiplex PCR; TCRdb's version includes in-frame clones alone and lacks a portion of them. The sample includes 150,000 or so clones. Material: PBMCs. These receptors were obtained from a young man in good health and CMV-seronegative.

The rearrangement links TRBV12-5 to TRBJ1-5; weak D call: TRBD1 (5 bases). In germline, CDR1 is LGHNT, CDR2 FRNRAP. CDR3 size: 16 residues. Trimming took off 6 bases at V and 2 bases at J, with 17 bases between the two ends. The CDR3: CASGVKWTSRNQPQHF. CDR3 nucleotide sequence: TGTGCTAGTGGAGTTAAATGGACATCTCGCAATCAGCCCCAGCATTTT.

J is TRBJ1-4 and V is TRBV6-5; no clear D gene. The CDR3 totals 12 residues. Germline assignment: CDR1 MNHEY and CDR2 SVGAGI. Deletions cut 6 bases from V and 8 bases from J, with 10 bases between. Here the CDR3 reads CASRPGWEKLFF. DNA of the CDR3: TGTGCCAGCAGACCCGGTTGGGAAAAACTGTTTTTT.

CDR3 in DNA: TGTGCCAGCAGCGGAGGACAGGGATACACTGAAGCTTTCTTT. Translation gives CASSGGQGYTEAFF. The chain recombines TRBV11-2 with TRBJ1-1; 8 nucleotides agree with TRBD1. The CDR3 runs 14 residues. The V and J ends lost 5 bases and 3 bases, in that order; junction bases with no gene match: 5. The germline gives CDR1 SGHAT, CDR2 FQNNGV.

This chain links TRBV6-4 with TRBJ2-3; TRBD2 matches 7 bases. The CDR3 spans 13 residues. After removal of 6 bases from V and 6 bases from J, the junction contained 6 bases not matched to a gene. From germline, CDR1 is MRHNA and CDR2 SNTAGT. The CDR3 sequence is CASSPRESDTQYF. The CDR3 coding sequence is TGTGCCAGCAGCCCGCGGGAGAGTGATACGCAGTATTTT.

The chain recombines TRBV27 with TRBJ1-2, with a weak D call TRBD1 (5 bases). The germline gives CDR1 MNHEY, CDR2 SMNVEV (reference sequence). V was pared by 3 bases and J by 5 bases, with 13 bases between. The CDR3 sequence is 14 residues long. The CDR3 sequence: CASSFIGGGYGYTF. CDR3 sequence (DNA): TGTGCCAGCAGTTTTATCGGGGGGGGGTATGGCTACACCTTC.

Here the CDR3 DNA reads TGCGCCAGCAGCACGGGACTAGCGGGAGTAATGAACGGGGAGCTGTTTTTT. Its protein is CASSTGLAGVMNGELFF. The V and J genes are TRBV5-1 and TRBJ2-2, with 14 bases matching TRBD2. The CDR3 is 17 residues long. Germline V gene lookup returns CDR1 SGHRS and CDR2 YFSETQ. J lost 7 bases, V lost 4 bases, and 9 bases had no gene match.

To note about this clone: Within the sample, other DNA sequences also encode this same CDR3. The rearrangement links TRBV6-5 to TRBJ2-3, with D hard to call. Germline assignment: CDR1 MNHEY and CDR2 SVGAGI. Trimming removed 4 bases at V and 6 bases at J, with 5 bases between. CDR3 length: 11 amino acids. In DNA form, the CDR3 reads TGTGCCAGCAGTTTGTCGGATACGCAGTATTTT. Protein product: CASSLSDTQYF.

The chain combines TRBV28 with TRBJ1-3, with unresolved D. Trimming cost V 3 bases and J 14 bases, with 11 bases left between them. Per germline, CDR1 MDHEN and CDR2 SYDVKM. The CDR3 has 11 residues. CDR3 protein: CASSLSRVLYF. The CDR3, as DNA: TGTGCCAGCAGTTTGTCCCGGGTCTTATATTTT. Based on the CDR3 plus reference TRBV28 and TRBJ1-3, the full variable domain is DVKVTQSSRYLVKRTGEKVFLECVQDMDHENMFWYRQDPGLGLRLIYFSYDVKMKEKGDIPEGYSVSREKKERFSLILESASTNQTSMYLCASSLSRVLYFGEGSWLTVV.

The J gene is TRBJ2-5, the V gene TRBV5-4, with D tentatively TRBD2 (6 bases). The CDR3 totals 14 residues. Trimming pared 1 base from V and 3 bases from J, leaving 10 bases between. CDR1 SGHNT and CDR2 YYREEE come from the germline V gene (reference sequence). Here the CDR3 DNA reads TGTGCCAGCAGCTTGTCCCAGCGGGAAGAGACCCAGTACTTC. Residues: CASSLSQREETQYF.

This chain links TRBV5-1 with TRBJ2-1, with a weak D call TRBD1 (6 bases). Germline CDR1 is SGHRS and CDR2 is YFSETQ. The CDR3 is 14 amino acids. Trimming cost V 10 bases and J 7 bases, with 21 bases left between them. The CDR3 bases are TGCGCCGCCTCTGTAATGACAGGCACTAATGAGCAGTTCTTC. Translation: CAASVMTGTNEQFF. The full variable domain, with the rest looked up from reference TRBV5-1 and TRBJ2-1, is KAGVTQTPRYLIKTRGQQVTLSCSPISGHRSVSWYQQTPGQGLQFLFEYFSETQRNKGNFPGRFSGRQFSNSRSEMNVSTLELGDSALYLCAASVMTGTNEQFFGPGTRLTVL.

V gene TRBV5-1 combines with J gene TRBJ1-1; D remains ambiguous. This CDR3 has 13 residues. The V end was cut by 0 bases, the J end by 3 bases, with 6 bases between. The germline V gene encodes CDR1 SGHRS and CDR2 YFSETQ. The CDR3 sequence is CASSLGRDTEAFF. CDR3 coding DNA: TGCGCCAGCAGCTTGGGACGGGACACTGAAGCTTTCTTT.

The J gene is TRBJ2-7, the V gene TRBV6-5; a weak D match, TRBD1 (6 bases). The germline V gene has CDR1 MNHEY and CDR2 SVGAGI. This CDR3 region has 12 residues. V lost 10 bases to trimming and J lost 5 bases, with 15 bases between them. Here the CDR3 reads CAIGQLSNEQYF. CDR3 bases: TGTGCCATCGGACAGTTGAGCAACGAGCAGTACTTC.